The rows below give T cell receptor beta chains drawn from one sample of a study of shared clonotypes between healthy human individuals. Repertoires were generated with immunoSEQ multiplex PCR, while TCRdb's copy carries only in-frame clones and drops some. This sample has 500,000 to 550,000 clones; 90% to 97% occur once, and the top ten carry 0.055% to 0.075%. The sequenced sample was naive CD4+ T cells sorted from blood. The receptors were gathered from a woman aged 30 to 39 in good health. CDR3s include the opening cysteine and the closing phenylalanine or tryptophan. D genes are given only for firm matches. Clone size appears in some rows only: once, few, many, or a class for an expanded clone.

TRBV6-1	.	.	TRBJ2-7	TGTGCCAGCAGTGAAATCGGGGGCGAGCAGTACTTC	CASSEIGGEQYF
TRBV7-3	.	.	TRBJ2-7	TGTGCCAGCAGCTTTGGTGCCGGCCCGCAGTACTTC	CASSFGAGPQYF
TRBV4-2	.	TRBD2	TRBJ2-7	TGTGCCAGCAGCCAAGATAGGTCTAGCGGGAGTTACGAGCAGTACTTC	CASSQDRSSGSYEQYF
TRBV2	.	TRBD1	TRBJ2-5	TGTGCCAGCAATTTACAGGGGCGGGAGACCCAGTACTTC	CASNLQGRETQYF
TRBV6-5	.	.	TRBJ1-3	TGTGCCAGCAGTTACTTGGGTTCCGGAAACACCATATATTTT	CASSYLGSGNTIYF
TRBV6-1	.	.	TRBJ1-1	TGTGCCAGCAGTGCGGAGGCAGGGTTGAACACTGAAGCTTTCTTT	CASSAEAGLNTEAFF
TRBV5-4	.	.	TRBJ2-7	TGTGCCAGCAGCTTGTTCGGCGAGCAGTACTTC	CASSLFGEQYF
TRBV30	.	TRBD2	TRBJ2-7	TGTGCCTCAAGCGGGGGGGCAACCCTCTACGAGCAGTACTTC	CASSGGATLYEQYF
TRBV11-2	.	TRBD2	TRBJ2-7	TGTGCCAGCAGCTTAGATCGGGCGGGAGGAAGCTACGAGCAGTACTTC	CASSLDRAGGSYEQYF
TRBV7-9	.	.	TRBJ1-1	TGTGCCAGCAGCTTTTTCCCGGGAGAAGCTTTCTTT	CASSFFPGEAFF
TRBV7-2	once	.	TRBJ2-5	TGTGCCAGCAGCTTAGGGTCGCGGGCGGGACCCTATTTCTACTTC	CASSLGSRAGPYFYF
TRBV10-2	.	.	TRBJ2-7	TGCGCCAGCAGTGAGTCGAGGAGGGAGCAGTACTTC	CASSESRREQYF
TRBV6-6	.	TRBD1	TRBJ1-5	TGTGCCAGCAGTGAGACAGGGGAACATCAGCCCCAGCATTTT	CASSETGEHQPQHF
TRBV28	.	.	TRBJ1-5	TGTGCCAGCAGTTTATTCCGACTGTTCAATCAGCCCCAGCATTTT	CASSLFRLFNQPQHF
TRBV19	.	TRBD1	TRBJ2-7	TGTGCCAGTAGTGGGGACAGCCGAACCTACGAGCAGTACTTC	CASSGDSRTYEQYF
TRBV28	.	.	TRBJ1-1	TGTGCCAGCAGTTTATTTTCGGCAGGGCTGACTGAAGCTTTCTTT	CASSLFSAGLTEAFF
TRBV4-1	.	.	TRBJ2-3	TGCGCCAGCAGCCAAGTGGGCTTCACAGATACGCAGTATTTT	CASSQVGFTDTQYF
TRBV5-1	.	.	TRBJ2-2	TGCGCCAGCAGCTTGGAAGCCGGGACACTGAAAACCGGGGAGCTGTTTTTT	CASSLEAGTLKTGELFF
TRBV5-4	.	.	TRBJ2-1	TGTGCCAGCAGCTTCCGGGACTTGATCAATGAGCAGTTCTTC	CASSFRDLINEQFF
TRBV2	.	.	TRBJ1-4	TGTGCGATCAGACCCCAGTCTAATGAAAAACTGTTTTTT	CAIRPQSNEKLFF
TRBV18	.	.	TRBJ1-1	TGTGCCAGCTCACCAACCCAGCTGCGACAGGCTGGGACTGAAGCTTTCTTT	CASSPTQLRQAGTEAFF
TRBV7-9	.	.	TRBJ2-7	TGTGCCAGCATCCCTCAACAGAGATCCTACGAGCAGTACTTC	CASIPQQRSYEQYF
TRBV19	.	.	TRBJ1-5	TGTGCCAGTAGTATCCTAGATTTACATAGCAATCAGCCCCAGCATTTT	CASSILDLHSNQPQHF
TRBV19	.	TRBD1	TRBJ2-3	TGTGCCAGTAGTTTAACAGACAGGGGCCTCACAGATACGCAGTATTTT	CASSLTDRGLTDTQYF
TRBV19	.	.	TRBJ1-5	TGTGCCAGTAGTATAGGACGAGGTAGCAATCAGCCCCAGCATTTT	CASSIGRGSNQPQHF
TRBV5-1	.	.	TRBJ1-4	TGCGCCAGCAGCTTGGGGGCACCAACTAATGAAAAACTGTTTTTT	CASSLGAPTNEKLFF
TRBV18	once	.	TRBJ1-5	TGTGCCAGCTCACATGGAAGGGTGGGCAATCAGCCCCAGCATTTT	CASSHGRVGNQPQHF
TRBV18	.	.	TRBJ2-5	TGTGCCAGCTCACCAGGGGGCGCCGGGGAGACCCAGTACTTC	CASSPGGAGETQYF
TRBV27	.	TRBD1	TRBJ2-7	TGTGCCAGCAGTGGGACAGGGGTCATCTCCTACGAGCAGTACTTC	CASSGTGVISYEQYF
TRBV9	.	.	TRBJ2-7	TGTGCCAGCAGCGTAGAGTACGAGCAGTACTTC	CASSVEYEQYF
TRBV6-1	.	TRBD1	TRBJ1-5	TGTGCCAGCGGAAGACAGGGGGCGCGAAATCAGCCCCAGCATTTT	CASGRQGARNQPQHF
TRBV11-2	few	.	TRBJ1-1	TGTGCCAGCAGCTCGAGGACGAGGGTGAACACTGAAGCTTTCTTT	CASSSRTRVNTEAFF
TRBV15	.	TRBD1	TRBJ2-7	TGTGCCACCAGCAGAGGAGCACCTCAGGGGGCGAACGCCTACGAGCAGTACTTC	CATSRGAPQGANAYEQYF
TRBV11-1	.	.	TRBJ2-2	TGTGCCTGCACCGGGCCCAACACCGGGGAGCTGTTTTTT	CACTGPNTGELFF
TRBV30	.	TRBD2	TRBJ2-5	TGTGCCTGGAGTGTACACGGCGGGAGTGAGACCCAGTACTTC	CAWSVHGGSETQYF
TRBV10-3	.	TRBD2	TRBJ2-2	TGTGCCATCAGTAGTGTTGTCGGGAGGGCCGAGACCGGGGAGCTGTTTTTT	CAISSVVGRAETGELFF
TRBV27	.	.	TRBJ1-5	TGTGCCAGCAGTTCCAAGGGGCCCGGGGGGCCCCAGCATTTT	CASSSKGPGGPQHF
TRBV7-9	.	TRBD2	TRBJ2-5	TGTGCCAGCAGCTTGGATGGACTAGCGGAAGAGACCCAGTACTTC	CASSLDGLAEETQYF
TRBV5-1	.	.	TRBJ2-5	TGCGCCAGCAGCTCCTCCCGCGAGACCCAGTACTTC	CASSSSRETQYF
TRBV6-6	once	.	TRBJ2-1	TGTGCCAGCAAGTTATCGGGACGGGAATACAATGAGCAGTTCTTC	CASKLSGREYNEQFF
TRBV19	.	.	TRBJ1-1	TGTGCCAGTAGGGCCCAGATGGAGAACACTGAAGCTTTCTTT	CASRAQMENTEAFF
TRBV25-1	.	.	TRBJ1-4	TGTGCCAGCAAAAGTACGGAAAAACTGTTTTTT	CASKSTEKLFF
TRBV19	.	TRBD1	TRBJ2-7	TGTGCCAGTAAGCTTTCCGGGACAGGAGGAACCTACGAGCAGTACTTC	CASKLSGTGGTYEQYF
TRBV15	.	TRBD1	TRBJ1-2	TGTGCCACCAGCAGAAGACAGGGGGGGATCTATGGCTACACCTTC	CATSRRQGGIYGYTF
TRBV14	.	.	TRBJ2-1	TGTGCCAGCAGCCCTAGTCGCCTCTTGAGCTCCTACAATGAGCAGTTCTTC	CASSPSRLLSSYNEQFF
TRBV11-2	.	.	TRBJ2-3	TGTGCCAGCAGAGGACAATTAGATACGCAGTATTTT	CASRGQLDTQYF
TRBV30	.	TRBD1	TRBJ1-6	TGTGCCTGCAACCTACTCGGACAGGGAAATTCACCCCTCCACTTT	CACNLLGQGNSPLHF
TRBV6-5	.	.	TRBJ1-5	TGTGCCAGCACCCCTGGGGAGAGTGATCAGCCCCAGCATTTT	CASTPGESDQPQHF
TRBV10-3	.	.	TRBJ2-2	TGTGCCATCAGCGTACAGGGATCGGGCACCGGGGAGCTGTTTTTT	CAISVQGSGTGELFF
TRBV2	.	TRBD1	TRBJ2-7	TGTGCCAGCATGCTGACAGGGGTCCACGAGCAGTACTTC	CASMLTGVHEQYF
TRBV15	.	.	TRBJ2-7	TGTGCCACCAGCAGAGATTCGGGGGCTAGCCCCAGTGAGCAGTACTTC	CATSRDSGASPSEQYF
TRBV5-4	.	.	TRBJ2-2	TGTGCCAGCAGCAGTGACTGGCGGAACACCGGGGAGCTGTTTTTT	CASSSDWRNTGELFF
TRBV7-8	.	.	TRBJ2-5	TGTGCCAGCAGCTTCATGCGGCAAGAGACCCAGTACTTC	CASSFMRQETQYF
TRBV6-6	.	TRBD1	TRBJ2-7	TGTGCCAGCAGACCAGGACAGGACTCCTACGAGCAGTACTTC	CASRPGQDSYEQYF
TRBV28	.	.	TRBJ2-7	TGTGCCAGCAGTTTGACAGCTTACGAGCAGTACTTC	CASSLTAYEQYF
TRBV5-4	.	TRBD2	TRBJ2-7	TGTGCCAGCAGCTTGTTGGGCGGGAGGTACGAGCAGTACTTC	CASSLLGGRYEQYF
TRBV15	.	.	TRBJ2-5	TGTGCCACCAGCAGAGTAATTGGGCAAGAGACCCAGTACTTC	CATSRVIGQETQYF
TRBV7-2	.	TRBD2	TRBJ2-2	TGTGCCAGCAGACCGGGGGGGTGGACCGGGGAGCTGTTTTTT	CASRPGGWTGELFF
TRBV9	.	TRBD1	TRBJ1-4	TGTGCCAGCAGCGCGAACCAAGGGGGCTCCAAAAAACTGTTTTTT	CASSANQGGSKKLFF